This TCR beta chain emerged from a study of blood T cell repertoires in COVID-19. Study context: Acute and convalescent COVID-19 specimens originated in the United States, Italy and Spain. From T cells, B-cell-depleted T cells, or PBMCs came the material, which was cDNA or gDNA.

Per the authors' pipeline: Amplification of reference gene primers provided the estimated nucleated cell counts. Data came from immunoSEQ multiplex PCR; TCRdb stores just in-frame clones and leaves some out. Clone size and the V and J calls come from that table; the DNA yielded D and trimming. Seen here are roughly 570,000 clones, approximately 91% observed once, and the top ten hold 7.5% to 9.5%. Germline CDR1 LNHDA, CDR2 SQIVND (reference sequence). With 8 bases clipped from V and 2 bases from J, the junction kept 2 bases outside the gene matches. The CDR3 loop spans 13 amino acids. Concerning this clone itself: Other DNA sequences of this sample code for an identical CDR3.

The J gene is TRBJ1-1, the V gene TRBV19; 10 bases line up with TRBD1. Material: peripheral blood. The receptor comes from a woman aged 45-60 years with COVID-19, enrolled during active disease. The CDR3 loop reads CASRDRGNTEAFF. As DNA, the CDR3 is TGTGCCAGTCGGGACAGGGGAAACACTGAAGCTTTCTTT.